Presented here are 8 T cell receptor beta chains from one specimen sequenced in a study of blood T cell repertoires in COVID-19. Some clones are missing from TCRdb's copy, which holds only in-frame ones; the method was immunoSEQ multiplex PCR. The table has 230,000 or so clones, roughly 88% seen once. The source material was PBMCs or T cells enriched from blood (not recorded which). These receptors were collected from a woman in her thirties or forties with acute COVID-19.

The chain links TRBV6-6 to TRBJ2-1; 12 positions agree with TRBD2. CDR3 size: 13 residues. The V gene end was trimmed by 5 bases and the J gene end by 10 bases; junction bases not matched to a gene: 3. The germline V gene has CDR1 MNHNY and CDR2 SVGAGI (reference sequence). This chain's CDR3 is CASSLTSGGEQFF. Written as DNA, the CDR3 is TGTGCCAGCAGTCTGACTAGCGGGGGAGAGCAGTTCTTC.

This chain joins TRBV7-2 and TRBJ1-1; TRBD1 might be the D (6 bases). Germline CDR1 is SGHTA and CDR2 is FQGNSA. V shed 1 base and J shed 5 bases, with 14 bases lying between them. The CDR3 length is 15 residues. CDR3 region: CASSLVRGAGTEAFF. The CDR3 DNA reads TGTGCCAGCAGCTTAGTTCGGGGGGCGGGTACTGAAGCTTTCTTT. Together with reference TRBV7-2 and TRBJ1-1, the CDR3 gives the full variable domain: GAGVSQSPSNKVTEKGKDVELRCDPISGHTALYWYRQSLGQGLEFLIYFQGNSAPDKSGLPSDRFSAERTGGSVSTLTIQRTQQEDSAVYLCASSLVRGAGTEAFFGQGTRLTVV.

J is TRBJ2-1 and V is TRBV10-3, with D unresolved. V lost 10 bases and J 10 bases, leaving 14 bases between the germline ends. Germline values: CDR1 ENHRY, CDR2 SYGVKD. The CDR3 totals 11 residues. CDR3 protein: CASADFEEQFF. The CDR3 DNA reads as TGTGCCAGCGCCGACTTCGAGGAGCAGTTCTTC.

J is TRBJ1-2 and V is TRBV4-3; D perhaps matches TRBD1 (5 bases). This CDR3 comprises 15 residues. Germline CDR1 LGHNA, CDR2 YSLEER. Trimming stripped 1 base from V and 6 bases from J, with 15 bases between. The CDR3 loop reads CASSQGTEGSDGYTF. CDR3 DNA: TGCGCCAGCAGCCAAGGGACGGAGGGGTCGGATGGCTACACCTTC.

This sequence joins TRBV9 and TRBJ2-3; TRBD1 aligns across 10 bases. J was trimmed by 1 base and V by 1 base; bases with no gene match: 15. The length of the CDR3 is 20 residues. From germline, CDR1 is SGDLS and CDR2 YYNGEE. The CDR3 is CASSVPRTGGITVGTDTQYF. The CDR3 DNA sequence: TGTGCCAGCAGCGTACCTCGGACAGGGGGGATCACTGTTGGCACAGATACGCAGTATTTT. The full variable domain, rest sourced from reference TRBV9 and TRBJ2-3, is DSGVTQTPKHLITATGQRVTLRCSPRSGDLSVYWYQQSLDQGLQFLIQYYNGEERAKGNILERFSAQQFPDLHSELNLSSLELGDSALYFCASSVPRTGGITVGTDTQYFGPGTRLTVL.

V usage is TRBV2 and J usage is TRBJ1-5; 8 bases are shared with TRBD1. Germline CDR1 and CDR2: SNHLY and FYNNEI. This CDR3 is 15 amino acids long. The V gene end was trimmed by 4 bases and the J gene end by 5 bases; junction bases not matched to a gene: 7. The CDR3 reads CASSVEAGGYQPQHF. CDR3 coding DNA: TGTGCCAGCAGTGTAGAGGCAGGGGGCTATCAGCCCCAGCATTTT.

The genes are TRBV15 and TRBJ1-1; D remains ambiguous. V lost 0 bases and J 11 bases, leaving 10 bases between the germline ends. Germline values: CDR1 LNHNV, CDR2 YYDKDF (reference sequence). The CDR3 is 12 amino acids. Here the CDR3 reads CATSRDNKRAFF. The CDR3 region has the DNA TGTGCCACCAGCAGAGATAACAAGCGGGCTTTCTTT.

This chain uses TRBV7-9 with TRBJ2-3, with 12 bases fitting TRBD2. This CDR3 has 17 residues. In germline, CDR1 is SEHNR, CDR2 FQNEAQ (reference sequence). V dropped 4 bases and J dropped 0; count of bases not matched to a gene: 5. In nucleotides, the CDR3 is TGTGCCAGCAGCTCCAGCGGACTAGCGGGGAGCACAGATACGCAGTATTTT. Its translation: CASSSSGLAGSTDTQYF.